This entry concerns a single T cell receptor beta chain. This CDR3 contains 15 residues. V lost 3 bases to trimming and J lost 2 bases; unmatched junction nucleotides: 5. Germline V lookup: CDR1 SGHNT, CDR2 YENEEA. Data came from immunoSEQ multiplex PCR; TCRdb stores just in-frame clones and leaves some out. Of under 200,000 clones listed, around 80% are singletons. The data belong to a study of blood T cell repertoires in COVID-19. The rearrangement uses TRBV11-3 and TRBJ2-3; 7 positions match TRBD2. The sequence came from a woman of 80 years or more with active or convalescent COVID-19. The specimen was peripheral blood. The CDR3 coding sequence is TGTGCCAGCAGCTTTAGCGGGTTGGCCACAGATACGCAGTATTTT. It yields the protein CASSFSGLATDTQYF.